This is a list of T cell receptor beta chains from one sample in a study of blood T cell repertoires in COVID-19. Only in-frame clones appear in the TCRdb table, and some are missing; sequencing was by immunoSEQ multiplex PCR. The sample lists around 130,000 clones; 75% to 85% were seen once. Source material: peripheral blood. These TCRs come from a man aged 80 or over with acute or convalescent COVID-19. The CDR3 runs from the conserved cysteine through the conserved F or W. Each record gives: CDR3 length, V gene, J gene, clone size, D gene, CDR3 DNA, CDR3 protein. D genes are given only for firm matches. Some rows have no size entry. The others give once, few or many, or a class for an expanded clone.

14	TRBV5-1	TRBJ1-1	NA	NA	TGCGCCAGCAGCGCACAGGGTGCTGGCACTGAAGCTTTCTTT	CASSAQGAGTEAFF
13	TRBV3-1/TRBV3-2	TRBJ2-1	NA	NA	TGTGCCAGCAGACCTTCCACGGTCAATGAGCAGTTCTTC	CASRPSTVNEQFF
16	TRBV6-5	TRBJ2-1	NA	TRBD1	TGTGCCAGCAGTTACAGTGCGGGACAGGGGAGCAATGAGCAGTTCTTC	CASSYSAGQGSNEQFF
15	TRBV5-1	TRBJ2-1	NA	NA	TGCGCCAGCAGCCCTCTATATACGTGTTACAATGAGCAGTTCTTC	CASSPLYTCYNEQFF
14	TRBV18	TRBJ2-1	NA	NA	TGTGCCAGCTCACCAGGGGTCCAGGGCAATGAGCAGTTCTTC	CASSPGVQGNEQFF
16	TRBV28	TRBJ1-5	NA	TRBD1	TGTGCCAGCAGTGTACTACAGGGGATTTTAAATCAGCCCCAGCATTTT	CASSVLQGILNQPQHF
15	TRBV9	TRBJ2-5	NA	TRBD1	TGTGCCAGCAGCGCCCGGACAGGGCAACAAGAGACCCAGTACTTC	CASSARTGQQETQYF
14	TRBV3-1/TRBV3-2	TRBJ1-2	NA	TRBD1	TGTGCCAGCAGCCACGACAGGGGAGCGGGTGGCTACACCTTC	CASSHDRGAGGYTF
15	TRBV5-1	TRBJ2-7	NA	TRBD1	TGCGCCAGCAGCTTGGTGCCGGACAGGGTCTACGAGCAGTACTTC	CASSLVPDRVYEQYF
13	TRBV5-1	TRBJ2-5	NA	NA	TGCGCCAGCAGCTTACGGGGGCAAGAGACCCAGTACTTC	CASSLRGQETQYF
15	TRBV19	TRBJ1-4	NA	NA	TGTGCCAGTAGCCCGATAACAGCAACTAATGAAAAACTGTTTTTT	CASSPITATNEKLFF
16	TRBV27	TRBJ2-1	NA	NA	TGTGCCAGCAGCCTCTCAGTGGGTTCGGAGTACAATGAGCAGTTCTTC	CASSLSVGSEYNEQFF
13	TRBV9	TRBJ2-1	NA	TRBD1	TGTGCCAGCAACCGACAGGGTTTGAATGAGCAGTTCTTC	CASNRQGLNEQFF
11	TRBV19	TRBJ1-2	few	NA	TGTGCCAGTAGTACCTGGAGTGGCTACACCTTC	CASSTWSGYTF
14	TRBV24-1	TRBJ1-5	NA	NA	TGTGCCACCAGTGGGAGGGATTGGAATCAGCCCCAGCATTTT	CATSGRDWNQPQHF
15	TRBV6-5	TRBJ1-5	few	TRBD1	TGTGCCAGCAGGGGGACAGGGGTCCGCAATCAGCCCCAGCATTTT	CASRGTGVRNQPQHF
18	TRBV6-1	TRBJ2-5	NA	NA	TGTGCCAGCAGTGAAGCTCTCAACTCCAGGGGGCGGGGGAAGACCCAGTACTTC	CASSEALNSRGRGKTQYF
12	TRBV7-9	TRBJ2-5	NA	TRBD2	TGTGCCAGCTCGGCGGGGGGGCAAACCCAGTACTTC	CASSAGGQTQYF
13	TRBV28	TRBJ2-2	NA	TRBD1	TGTGCCGGGACAGGACAGAACACCGGGGAGCTGTTTTTT	CAGTGQNTGELFF
13	TRBV5-5	TRBJ1-2	NA	NA	TGTGCCACCCGGGGGGGCCCTGGGGATGGCTACACCTTC	CATRGGPGDGYTF
13	TRBV6-5	TRBJ2-3	NA	NA	TGTGCCAGCAAGCATGGTAGCACAGATACGCAGTATTTT	CASKHGSTDTQYF
15	TRBV5-6	TRBJ2-7	NA	TRBD2	TGTGCCAGCAGCTTGCACGGGGGCGCGGGAGGCGAGCAGTACTTC	CASSLHGGAGGEQYF
15	TRBV11-2	TRBJ1-2	NA	NA	TGTGCCAGCAGCTTGGATCTAAACTTACAGCGGGGCTACACCTTC	CASSLDLNLQRGYTF
17	TRBV5-1	TRBJ2-3	NA	NA	TGCGCCAGCAGTTACACTGTTGGGACGCCGGGGGCAGATACGCAGTATTTT	CASSYTVGTPGADTQYF
15	TRBV3-1/TRBV3-2	TRBJ1-5	NA	TRBD1	TGTGCCAGCAGCCTGGGGACAGGGGGCGTCCAGCCCCAGCATTTT	CASSLGTGGVQPQHF
14	TRBV7-2	TRBJ2-5	NA	TRBD2	TGTGCCAGCAGCGGAACGGGGGGGAGGGAGACCCAGTACTTC	CASSGTGGRETQYF
14	TRBV3-1/TRBV3-2	TRBJ1-5	NA	NA	TGTGCCAGCAGCCAAGATCTCGGGAATCAGCCCCAGCATTTT	CASSQDLGNQPQHF
15	TRBV5-1	TRBJ2-5	once	NA	TGCGCCAGCAGCCGGGGTACAAGAGGACAAGAGACCCAGTACTTC	CASSRGTRGQETQYF
13	TRBV6-6	TRBJ1-1	NA	NA	TGTGCCAGCAGCCTGGAGCGGTACACTGAAGCTTTCTTT	CASSLERYTEAFF
16	TRBV11-2	TRBJ2-5	NA	TRBD2	TGTGCCAGCAGCTTAGATTGGGTCGGCGGGGGAGAGACCCAGTACTTC	CASSLDWVGGGETQYF
15	TRBV5-4	TRBJ2-1	once	NA	TGTGCCAGCAGCTTTGGCGGGGCCGGGAACAATGAGCAGTTCTTC	CASSFGGAGNNEQFF
13	TRBV28	TRBJ1-5	NA	NA	TGTGCCAGCAGTTTTGGGGGCTTGGAGCCCCAGCATTTT	CASSFGGLEPQHF
15	TRBV30	TRBJ1-2	NA	TRBD1	TGTGCCTGGAGTGTACAGGGTACAGGGGTTTATGGCTACACCTTC	CAWSVQGTGVYGYTF
16	TRBV7-9	TRBJ1-6	NA	NA	TGTGCCAGCAGCCGACAGATCAGCTCCTATAATTCACCCCTCCACTTT	CASSRQISSYNSPLHF
14	TRBV5-4	TRBJ1-6	few	TRBD1	TGTGCCAGCAGCTTGGACAGGGGTAATTCACCCCTCCACTTT	CASSLDRGNSPLHF
13	TRBV10-3	TRBJ2-5	NA	NA	TGTGCCATCAGTGTAGGGAGCCAAGAGACCCAGTACTTC	CAISVGSQETQYF
14	TRBV2	TRBJ1-4	NA	NA	TGTGCCAGTCGGGGGACTCCAACTAATGAAAAACTGTTTTTT	CASRGTPTNEKLFF
15	TRBV7-2	TRBJ2-1	NA	NA	TGTGCCAGCAGCCCGAGGACAGCCTTCCCGAATGAGCAGTTCTTC	CASSPRTAFPNEQFF
12	TRBV2	TRBJ2-1	NA	NA	TGTGCCAGCAGCCGGAGTAGCAATGAGCAGTTCTTC	CASSRSSNEQFF
13	TRBV15	TRBJ2-2	NA	TRBD1	TGTGCCACCGGAGAGGGGGCGAGCGGGGAGCTGTTTTTT	CATGEGASGELFF
14	TRBV9	TRBJ2-7	few	TRBD2	TGTGCCAGCAGCGTAGAGTCTAGCGGCTACGAGCAGTACTTC	CASSVESSGYEQYF
15	TRBV4-2	TRBJ1-1	NA	NA	TGTGCCAGCAGCCAAGATTCCGCTATTCTGTCTGAAGCTTTCTTT	CASSQDSAILSEAFF
15	TRBV4-2	TRBJ1-6	NA	NA	TGTGCCAGCAGCCATGCGGGCACCGTGAATTCACCCCTCCACTTT	CASSHAGTVNSPLHF
14	TRBV19	TRBJ1-1	NA	NA	TGTGCCAGTAGTCCCAAACAGGGGAACACTGAAGCTTTCTTT	CASSPKQGNTEAFF
14	TRBV18	TRBJ1-3	NA	NA	TGTGCCAGCTCACCAAACGGACAGGGAAACACCATATATTTT	CASSPNGQGNTIYF
12	TRBV30	TRBJ1-1	NA	NA	TGTGCCGGGAGGACAGTGGACACTGAAGCTTTCTTT	CAGRTVDTEAFF
15	TRBV12-5	TRBJ2-7	few	NA	NA	CASGLVGAGTGHPYF